What follows are 11 T cell receptor beta chains derived from one specimen sequenced in a study of response to subunit inactivated influenza vaccine. Via MiXCR, TCRdb re-called the RT-PCR reads, giving one row per CDR3 protein. The top ten hold roughly a tenth of the sample, which has about 780,000 distinct CDR3 sequences, about 18% seen once. Sequencing used PBMCs from blood, obtained roughly 5 days after vaccination. The receptor source for this set is a man aged 50-60 years who received an inactivated influenza vaccine.

This sequence joins TRBV20-1 and TRBJ2-5, with TRBD2 matching 8 bases. V lost 2 bases and J lost 4; bases outside the gene matches: 9. Germline-derived CDR1 and CDR2 are DFQATT and SNEGSKA (reference sequence). This CDR3 region has 15 residues. The CDR3, as DNA: TGCAGTGCTAGAACTCTAGGACTAGCTTTAGAGACCCAGTACTTC. This sequence encodes CSARTLGLALETQYF.

The J gene is TRBJ1-3, the V gene TRBV4-3; D gene unclear. The CDR3 totals 15 residues. Trimming took 1 base from V and 5 from J, leaving 12 bases between them. Germline V gives CDR1 LGHNA, CDR2 YSLEER. The CDR3 protein is CASSQARGYRNTIYF. CDR3 nucleotides: TGCGCCAGCAGCCAAGCCAGAGGGTATAGAAACACCATATATTTT.

The rearrangement joins TRBV7-6 to TRBJ2-1; 10 bases line up with TRBD2. CDR3 length: 16 residues. Germline CDR1 is SGHVS and CDR2 is FNYEAQ. V gave up 2 bases and J gave up 5 bases; unmatched junction bases: 6. This CDR3 is CASSLRSGRTNNEQFF. As DNA, the CDR3 is TGTGCCAGCAGCTTACGTAGCGGGAGGACGAACAATGAGCAGTTCTTC.

This clonotype occurred a few times. The chain combines TRBV18 with TRBJ2-5, with TRBD1 matching 8 bases. The CDR3 has 15 residues. Germline trimming cut 3 bases from V and 2 bases from J; bases unmatched to any gene: 5. From germline, CDR1 is KGHSH and CDR2 LQKENI. DNA for the CDR3: TGTGCCAGCTCACCTACCACAGGGGGACAAGAGACCCAGTACTTC. Its protein is CASSPTTGGQETQYF.

This chain joins TRBV5-1 and TRBJ2-3; TRBD2 aligns across 10 bases. Germline V lookup: CDR1 SGHRS, CDR2 YFSETQ. This CDR3 region has 16 residues. The V gene end was trimmed by 1 base and the J gene end by 4 bases; junction bases not matched to a gene: 6. The CDR3 nucleotides read TGCGCCAGCAGCTTGCGGTCTAGCGGGAGTTCAGATACGCAGTATTTT. Protein sequence: CASSLRSSGSSDTQYF.

This clonotype was picked up many times. V and J are TRBV5-1 and TRBJ2-1, with 7 bases fitting TRBD1. The CDR3 sequence is 14 residues long. The germline CDR1 and CDR2 sequences are SGHRS and YFSETQ. The ends lost 7 bases at V and 4 bases at J; junction bases unmatched: 8. In nucleotides, the CDR3 is TGCGCCAGCGCTCCAGGGACAGCATACAATGAGCAGTTCTTC. This sequence encodes CASAPGTAYNEQFF.

In its sample, this clonotype was seen a few times. CDR3 in amino acids: CSATRTGSTYEQYF. The CDR3, as DNA: TGCAGTGCAACACGGACAGGGAGCACCTACGAGCAGTACTTC. The chain employs TRBV20-1 and TRBJ2-7, with 8 bases fitting TRBD1. The V gene's germline CDR1 is DFQATT and CDR2 SNEGSKA (reference sequence). The CDR3 consists of 14 residues. With V trimmed by 6 bases and J by 2 bases, 9 bases remained unmatched.

This chain links TRBV5-1 with TRBJ2-7; 11 positions match TRBD1. This CDR3 has 16 residues. In germline, CDR1 is SGHRS, CDR2 YFSETQ. The V segment lost 4 bases and the J segment 5 bases; nucleotides outside the gene matches: 11. In nucleotides, the CDR3 is TGCGCCAGCAGCGCAGGACAGGGGGCGCTTTCCCACGAGCAGTACTTC. Its protein is CASSAGQGALSHEQYF.

The sample holds a few counts of this clonotype. This chain joins TRBV20-1 and TRBJ2-7; D tentatively reads TRBD1 or TRBD2 (5 bases each). The germline V gene encodes CDR1 DFQATT and CDR2 SNEGSKA (reference sequence). The CDR3 is 15 residues long. The germline V and J ends were trimmed by 1 base and 2 bases, with 15 bases remaining between them. The CDR3 DNA sequence: TGCAGTGCTAGAGTTCGGGACCTGGGGGCCTACGAGCAGTACTTC. It codes for CSARVRDLGAYEQYF.

This clonotype showed up just a few times. The V call is TRBV29-1, the J call TRBJ2-2, with D possibly TRBD2 on 5 matching bases. Trimming stripped 1 base from V and 4 bases from J, with 10 bases between. Germline CDR1 and CDR2: SQVTM and ANQGSEA. The CDR3 is made up of 14 amino acids. CDR3 sequence (DNA): TGCAGCGTTGAAGGGGGAGTAGGCACCGGGGAGCTGTTTTTT. Translated: CSVEGGVGTGELFF.

Remarks on this clonotype: A much larger clone sits a single nucleotide away, making a read error possible. This chain connects TRBV5-1 to TRBJ1-6; 9 bases align to TRBD1. V lost 0 bases, J lost 8 bases, and 0 bases stayed unmatched. Germline CDR1 reads SGHRS; CDR2 reads YFSETQ. This CDR3 is built from 14 residues. The CDR3 nucleotides are TGCGCCAGCAGCTTGGGGACAGGGGATTCACCCCTCCACTTT. Amino acid sequence: CASSLGTGDSPLHF.